The source of this T cell receptor beta chain is a study of cytomegalovirus exposure and HLA in healthy donors. Study observations and caveats: Among immune exposure information, only CMV serostatus was available. When a later analysis was performed, an Asian-associated ancestry cluster reportedly had fewer N-insertions than the approximately 700-donor mean. Researchers left out some V segments, among them TRBV6-2 and TRBV6-3, as indistinguishable.

With 60 Vbeta and 13 Jbeta primers, the PCR was carried out. The data were produced by immunoSEQ multiplex PCR, yet TCRdb's version contains in-frame clones alone and is incomplete. Of hundreds of thousands of clones listed, about 89% are singletons. About this clone: Its target is not known.

Donors were nominally healthy when sampled, though unrecorded immune exposures were likely. Germline lookup yields CDR1 SGHRS and CDR2 YFSETQ. CDR3 length: 18 amino acids. V shed 2 bases, J shed 3 bases, and the junction held 10 bases outside the gene matches. The sequenced sample was PBMCs. This receptor was identified in a woman aged 18-29 years in good health and CMV-seronegative. The chain combines TRBV5-1 with TRBJ2-1; the match to TRBD2 covers 11 bases. The CDR3 DNA is TGCGCCAGCAGCTTCGGGCTAGCGGGGGGTCGGAGCTACAATGAGCAGTTCTTC. Protein product: CASSFGLAGGRSYNEQFF.